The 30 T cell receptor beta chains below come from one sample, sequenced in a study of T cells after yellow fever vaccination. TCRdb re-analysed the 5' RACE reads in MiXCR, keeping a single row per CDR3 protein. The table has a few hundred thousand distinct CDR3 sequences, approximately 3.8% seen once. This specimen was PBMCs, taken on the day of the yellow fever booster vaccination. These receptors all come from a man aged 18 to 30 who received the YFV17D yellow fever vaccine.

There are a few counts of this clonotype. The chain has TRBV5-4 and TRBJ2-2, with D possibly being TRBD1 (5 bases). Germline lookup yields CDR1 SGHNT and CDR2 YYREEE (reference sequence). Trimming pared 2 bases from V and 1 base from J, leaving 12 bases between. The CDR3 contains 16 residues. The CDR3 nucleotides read TGTGCCAGCAGCTTCCCCCCAGGGATGAACACCGGGGAGCTGTTTTTT. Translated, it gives CASSFPPGMNTGELFF.

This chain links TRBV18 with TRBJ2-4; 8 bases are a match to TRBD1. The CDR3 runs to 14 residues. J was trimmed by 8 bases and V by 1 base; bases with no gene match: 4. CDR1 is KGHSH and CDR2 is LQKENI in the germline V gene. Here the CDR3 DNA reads TGTGCCAGCTCACCACGCCAGGGGGCGTACATTCAGTACTTC. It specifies CASSPRQGAYIQYF.

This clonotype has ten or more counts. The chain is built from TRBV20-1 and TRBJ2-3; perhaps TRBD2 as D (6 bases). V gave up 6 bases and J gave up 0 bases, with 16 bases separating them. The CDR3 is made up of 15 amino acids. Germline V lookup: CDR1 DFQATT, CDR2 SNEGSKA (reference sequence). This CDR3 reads CSAIRGTASTDTQYF. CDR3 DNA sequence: TGCAGTGCCATTCGCGGGACCGCTAGCACAGATACGCAGTATTTT.

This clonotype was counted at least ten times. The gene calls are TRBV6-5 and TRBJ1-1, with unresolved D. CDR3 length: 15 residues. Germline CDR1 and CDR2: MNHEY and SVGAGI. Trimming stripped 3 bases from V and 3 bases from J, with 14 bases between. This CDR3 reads CASSYRVEIYTEAFF. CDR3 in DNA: TGTGCCAGCAGTTATAGAGTAGAGATTTACACTGAAGCTTTCTTT.

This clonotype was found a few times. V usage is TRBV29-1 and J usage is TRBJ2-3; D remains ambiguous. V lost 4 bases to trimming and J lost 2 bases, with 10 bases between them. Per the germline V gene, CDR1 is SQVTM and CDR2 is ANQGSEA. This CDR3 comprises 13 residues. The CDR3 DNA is TGCAGCGTTGCTAACAGATACACAGATACGCAGTATTTT. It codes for CSVANRYTDTQYF.

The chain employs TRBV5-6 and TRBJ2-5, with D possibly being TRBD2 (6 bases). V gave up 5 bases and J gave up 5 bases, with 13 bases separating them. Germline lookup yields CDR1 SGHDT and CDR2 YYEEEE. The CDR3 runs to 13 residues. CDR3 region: CASRLGGSETQYF. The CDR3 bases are TGTGCCAGCAGACTGGGGGGTAGCGAGACCCAGTACTTC.

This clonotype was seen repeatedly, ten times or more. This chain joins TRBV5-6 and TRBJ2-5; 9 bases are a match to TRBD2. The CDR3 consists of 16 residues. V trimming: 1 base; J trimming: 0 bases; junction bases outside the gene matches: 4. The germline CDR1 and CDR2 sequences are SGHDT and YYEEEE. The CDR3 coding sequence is TGTGCCAGCAGCTTGTCAGCGGGGGGCTACCAAGAGACCCAGTACTTC. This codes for CASSLSAGGYQETQYF.

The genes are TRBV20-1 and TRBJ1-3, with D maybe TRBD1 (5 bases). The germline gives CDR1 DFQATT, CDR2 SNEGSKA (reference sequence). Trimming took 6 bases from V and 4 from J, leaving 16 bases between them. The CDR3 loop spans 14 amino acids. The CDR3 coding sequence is TGCAGTGCCTCTTCCGGGACGGACGGAAACACCATATATTTT. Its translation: CSASSGTDGNTIYF.

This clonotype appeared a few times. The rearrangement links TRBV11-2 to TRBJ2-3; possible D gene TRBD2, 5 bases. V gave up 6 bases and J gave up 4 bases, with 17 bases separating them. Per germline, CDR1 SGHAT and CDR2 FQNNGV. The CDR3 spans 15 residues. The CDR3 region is CASRTFSSGPDTQYF. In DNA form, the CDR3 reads TGTGCCAGCAGAACCTTTTCAAGCGGACCAGATACGCAGTATTTT.

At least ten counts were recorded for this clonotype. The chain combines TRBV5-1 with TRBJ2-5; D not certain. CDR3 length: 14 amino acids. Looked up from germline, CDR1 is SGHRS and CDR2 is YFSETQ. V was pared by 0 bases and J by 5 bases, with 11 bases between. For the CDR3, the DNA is TGCGCCAGCAGCTTGGAAGGGATGGGGGAGACCCAGTACTTC. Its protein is CASSLEGMGETQYF.

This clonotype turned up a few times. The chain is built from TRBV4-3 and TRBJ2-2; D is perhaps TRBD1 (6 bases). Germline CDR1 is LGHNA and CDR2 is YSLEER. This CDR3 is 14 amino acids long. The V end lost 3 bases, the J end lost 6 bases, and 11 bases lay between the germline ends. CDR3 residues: CASSQVGAAGELFF. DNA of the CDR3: TGCGCCAGCAGCCAGGTGGGGGCGGCCGGGGAGCTGTTTTTT.

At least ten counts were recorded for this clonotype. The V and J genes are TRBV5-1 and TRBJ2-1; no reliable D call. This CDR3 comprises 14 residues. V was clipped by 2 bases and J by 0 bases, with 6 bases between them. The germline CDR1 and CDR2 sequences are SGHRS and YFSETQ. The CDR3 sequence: CASSFMTSYNEQFF. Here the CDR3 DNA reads TGCGCCAGCAGCTTTATGACCTCCTACAATGAGCAGTTCTTC.

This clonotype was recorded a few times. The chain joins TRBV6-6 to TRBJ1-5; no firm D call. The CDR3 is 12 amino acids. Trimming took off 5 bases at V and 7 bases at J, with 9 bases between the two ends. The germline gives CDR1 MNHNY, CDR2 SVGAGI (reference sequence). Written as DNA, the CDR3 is TGTGCCAGCAGTACGATGGTACAGCCCCAGCATTTT. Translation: CASSTMVQPQHF.

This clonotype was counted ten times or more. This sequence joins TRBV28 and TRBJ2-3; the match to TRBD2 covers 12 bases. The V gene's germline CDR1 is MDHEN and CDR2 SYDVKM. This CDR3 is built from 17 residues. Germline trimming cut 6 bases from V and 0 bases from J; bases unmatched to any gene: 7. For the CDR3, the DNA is TGTGCCAGCAGCCTAGCGGGGGGGACTCCTAGCACAGATACGCAGTATTTT. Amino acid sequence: CASSLAGGTPSTDTQYF. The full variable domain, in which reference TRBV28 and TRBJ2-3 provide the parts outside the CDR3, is DVKVTQSSRYLVKRTGEKVFLECVQDMDHENMFWYRQDPGLGLRLIYFSYDVKMKEKGDIPEGYSVSREKKERFSLILESASTNQTSMYLCASSLAGGTPSTDTQYFGPGTRLTVL.

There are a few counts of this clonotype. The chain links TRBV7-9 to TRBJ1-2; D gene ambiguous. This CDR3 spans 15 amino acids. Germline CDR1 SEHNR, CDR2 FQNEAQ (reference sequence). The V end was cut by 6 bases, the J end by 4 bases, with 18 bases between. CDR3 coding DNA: TGTGCCAGCAGTTCGACCGAGACGGACGCCTATGGCTACACCTTC. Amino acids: CASSSTETDAYGYTF. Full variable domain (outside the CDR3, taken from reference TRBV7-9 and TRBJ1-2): DTGVSQNPRHKITKRGQNVTFRCDPISEHNRLYWYRQTLGQGPEFLTYFQNEAQLEKSRLLSDRFSAERPKGSFSTLEIQRTEQGDSAMYLCASSSTETDAYGYTFGSGTRLTVV.

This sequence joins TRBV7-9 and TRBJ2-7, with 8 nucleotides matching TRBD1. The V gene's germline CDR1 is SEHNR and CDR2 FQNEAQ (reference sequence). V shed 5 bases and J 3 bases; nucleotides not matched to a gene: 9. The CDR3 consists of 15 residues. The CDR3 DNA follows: TGTGCCAGCAGCCAGGAAGGACAGGGTTACTACGAGCAGTACTTC. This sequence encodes CASSQEGQGYYEQYF.

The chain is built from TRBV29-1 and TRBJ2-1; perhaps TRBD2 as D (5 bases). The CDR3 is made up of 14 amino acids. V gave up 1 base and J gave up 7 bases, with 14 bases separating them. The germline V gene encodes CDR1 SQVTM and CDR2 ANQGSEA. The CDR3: CSVEGGMEENEQFF. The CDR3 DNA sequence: TGCAGCGTTGAAGGTGGCATGGAGGAGAATGAGCAGTTCTTC.

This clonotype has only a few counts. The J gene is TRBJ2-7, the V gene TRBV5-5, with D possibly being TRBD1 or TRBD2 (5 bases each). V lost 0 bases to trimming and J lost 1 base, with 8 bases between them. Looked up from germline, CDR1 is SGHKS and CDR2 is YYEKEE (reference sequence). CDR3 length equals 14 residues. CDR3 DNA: TGTGCCAGCAGCTTGGAGTGGGGGTCCTACGAGCAGTACGTC. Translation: CASSLEWGSYEQYV.

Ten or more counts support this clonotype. The CDR3 DNA reads as TGTGCCAGCAGCTTGGAATCGAATTCACCCCTCCACTTT. Protein product: CASSLESNSPLHF. The chain joins TRBV7-9 to TRBJ1-6; D gene uncertain. V was clipped by 3 bases and J by 7 bases, with 7 bases between them. The CDR3 extends over 13 amino acids. The germline V gene has CDR1 SEHNR and CDR2 FQNEAQ (reference sequence).

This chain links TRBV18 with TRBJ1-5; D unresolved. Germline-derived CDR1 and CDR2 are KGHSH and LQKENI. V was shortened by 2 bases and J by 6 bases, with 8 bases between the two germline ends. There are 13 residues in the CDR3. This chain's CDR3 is CASSPEGSQPQHF. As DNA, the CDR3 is TGTGCCAGCTCACCAGAAGGGAGTCAGCCCCAGCATTTT.

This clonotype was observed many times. This CDR3 reads CASSLNGVGEVGYTF. Here the CDR3 DNA reads TGTGCCAGCAGCTTAAACGGGGTAGGGGAGGTCGGCTACACCTTC. The chain recombines TRBV7-3 with TRBJ1-2; weak D call: TRBD1 (5 bases). This CDR3 has 15 residues. Trimming left V 1 base short and J 8 bases short, with 17 bases between. Germline CDR1 and CDR2: SGHTA and FQGTGA. The full variable domain, its missing parts supplied by reference TRBV7-3 and TRBJ1-2, is GAGVSQTPSNKVTEKGKYVELRCDPISGHTALYWYRQSLGQGPEFLIYFQGTGAADDSGLPNDRFFAVRPEGSVSTLKIQRTERGDSAVYLCASSLNGVGEVGYTFGSGTRLTVV.

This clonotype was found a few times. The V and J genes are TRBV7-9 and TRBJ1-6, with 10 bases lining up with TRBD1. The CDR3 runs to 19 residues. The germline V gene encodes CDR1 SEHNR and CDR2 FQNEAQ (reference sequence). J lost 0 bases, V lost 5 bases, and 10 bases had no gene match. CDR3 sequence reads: CASSIGTGDGSSYNSPLHF. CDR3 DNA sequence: TGTGCCAGCAGCATCGGGACAGGGGATGGGAGCTCCTATAATTCACCCCTCCACTTT.

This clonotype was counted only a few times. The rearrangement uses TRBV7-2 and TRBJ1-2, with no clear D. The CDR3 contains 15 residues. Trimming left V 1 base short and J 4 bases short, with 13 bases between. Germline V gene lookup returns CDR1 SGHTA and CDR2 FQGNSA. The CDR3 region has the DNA TGTGCCAGCAGCTTAGAATCAGGCAGGCCCTATGGCTACACCTTC. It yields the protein CASSLESGRPYGYTF.

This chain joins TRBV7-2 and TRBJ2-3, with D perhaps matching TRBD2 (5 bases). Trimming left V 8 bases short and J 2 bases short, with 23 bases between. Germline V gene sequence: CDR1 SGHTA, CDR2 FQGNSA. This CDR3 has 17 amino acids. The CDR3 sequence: CASAPLPMGASTDTQYF. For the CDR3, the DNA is TGTGCCAGCGCCCCACTTCCGATGGGAGCCTCCACAGATACGCAGTATTTT.

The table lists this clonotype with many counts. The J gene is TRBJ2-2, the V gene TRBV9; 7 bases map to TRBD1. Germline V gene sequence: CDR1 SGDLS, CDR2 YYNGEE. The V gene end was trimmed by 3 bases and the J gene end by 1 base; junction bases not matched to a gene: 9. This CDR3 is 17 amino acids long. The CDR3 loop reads CASSADEGQLNTGELFF. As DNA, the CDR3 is TGTGCCAGCAGCGCGGATGAGGGACAGTTGAACACCGGGGAGCTGTTTTTT.

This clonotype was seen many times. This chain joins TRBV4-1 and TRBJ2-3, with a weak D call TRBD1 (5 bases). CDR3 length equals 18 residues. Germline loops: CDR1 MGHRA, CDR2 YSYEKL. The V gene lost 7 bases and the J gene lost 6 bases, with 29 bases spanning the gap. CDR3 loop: CASTKISAPRGGADTQYF. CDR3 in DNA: TGCGCCAGCACCAAGATTTCCGCGCCAAGGGGCGGTGCGGATACGCAGTATTTT.

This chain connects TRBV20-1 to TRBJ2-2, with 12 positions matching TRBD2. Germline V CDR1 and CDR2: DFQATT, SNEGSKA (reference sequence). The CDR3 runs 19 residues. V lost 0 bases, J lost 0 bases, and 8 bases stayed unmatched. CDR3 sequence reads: CSARDESLAGGANTGELFF. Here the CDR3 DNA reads TGCAGTGCTAGAGACGAGTCACTAGCGGGGGGAGCGAACACCGGGGAGCTGTTTTTT.

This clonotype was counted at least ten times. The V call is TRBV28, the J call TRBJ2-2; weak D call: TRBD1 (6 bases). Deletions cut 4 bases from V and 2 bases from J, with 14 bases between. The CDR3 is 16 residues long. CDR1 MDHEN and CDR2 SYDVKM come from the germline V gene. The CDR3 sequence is CASSSTGLLNTGELFF. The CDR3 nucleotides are TGTGCCAGCAGTTCCACAGGGTTGTTAAACACCGGGGAGCTGTTTTTT.

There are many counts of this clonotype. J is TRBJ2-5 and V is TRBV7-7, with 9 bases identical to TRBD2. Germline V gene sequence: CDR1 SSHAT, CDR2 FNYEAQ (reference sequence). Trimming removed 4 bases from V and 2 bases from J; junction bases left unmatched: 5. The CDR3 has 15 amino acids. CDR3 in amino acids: CASSSLAGYQETQYF. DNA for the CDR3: TGTGCCAGCAGCTCCCTAGCGGGGTATCAAGAGACCCAGTACTTC. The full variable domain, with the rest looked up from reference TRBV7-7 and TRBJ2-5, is GAGVSQSPRYKVTKRGQDVTLRCDPISSHATLYWYQQALGQGPEFLTYFNYEAQPDKSGLPSDRFSAERPEGSISTLTIQRTEQRDSAMYRCASSSLAGYQETQYFGPGTRLLVL.

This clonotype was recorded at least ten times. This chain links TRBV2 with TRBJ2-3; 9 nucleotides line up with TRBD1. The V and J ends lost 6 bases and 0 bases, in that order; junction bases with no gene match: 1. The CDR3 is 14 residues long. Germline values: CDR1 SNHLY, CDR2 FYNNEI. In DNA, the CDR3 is TGTGCCAGCAGGGGACAGGGTAGCACAGATACGCAGTATTTT. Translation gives CASRGQGSTDTQYF.